This T cell receptor beta chain was sequenced in a study of T cell responses to AZD1222 COVID-19 vaccine. The overall study: Both about-4-week and about-12-week second-dose recipients were combined.

Study-wide points: The number of AZD1222 recipients seropositive at baseline was only five to seven. Reportedly, nearly half the spike-specific TCRs target unmutated variant regions. Spike-specific TCR breadth and depth grew following two AZD1222 doses.

The CDR3 sequence is 16 residues long. The V gene's germline CDR1 is ENHRY and CDR2 SYGVKD. Trimming cost V 2 bases and J 3 bases; bases outside gene matches: 7. Assay used: immunoSEQ multiplex PCR; TCRdb lists only in-frame clones, some missing. Altogether under 80,000 clones are present, 84% being singletons, with the ten largest covering 21%. Concerning this clone itself: Antigen specificity is unknown.

The source material was peripheral blood, sampled on day 0 of AZD1222 vaccination. This receptor was taken from an adult in good health. The chain is built from TRBV10-3 and TRBJ1-1, with 9 bases fitting TRBD1. CDR3 sequence reads: CAISERTGVWDTEAFF. In DNA, the CDR3 is TGTGCCATCAGTGAGCGGACAGGGGTTTGGGACACTGAAGCTTTCTTT.